Listed here is a single T cell receptor (beta chain). The data were obtained in a study of blood T cell repertoires in COVID-19. Study background: Acute and convalescent COVID-19 specimens originated in the United States, Italy and Spain.

Per germline, CDR1 SGHNT and CDR2 YENEEA. V gave up 5 bases and J gave up 0 bases; unmatched junction bases: 4. The CDR3 is 15 residues long. Living in about two dozen US areas, the participants were between roughly 18 and 95 years of age. Cohorts were based on clinical histories the participants reported. Repertoires were generated with immunoSEQ multiplex PCR, while TCRdb's copy carries only in-frame clones and drops some. The sample lists around 280,000 clones, around nine tenths seen once, with roughly 6.2% in the top ten. The source is a woman aged 40-49 years who had recovered from COVID-19. The sequenced sample was PBMCs or T cells enriched from blood (not recorded which). The V gene is TRBV11-3, the J gene TRBJ2-1, with 7 bases matching TRBD2. CDR3 DNA: TGTGCCAGCAGCCCCGGCGGGAGCTCCTACAATGAGCAGTTCTTC. Translation: CASSPGGSSYNEQFF.